These 21 T cell receptor beta chains were sequenced from one sample in a study of T cells in Graves' hyperthyroidism and ophthalmopathy. Amplification yielded TCR beta CDR3 regions, with RNA transcripts as the source. The TCR CDR3 first-round RT-PCR relied on the HTBI primer set. Each CDR3 protein gets one entry after TCRdb re-called the multiplex PCR reads with MiXCR. The sample lists about 260,000 distinct CDR3 sequences, 22% occurring once. Input material: blood. The receptors shown here come from a young man with Graves' ophthalmopathy.

This clonotype was observed once. The V gene is TRBV29-1, the J gene TRBJ1-1; TRBD1 might be the D (6 bases). Germline V gene data show CDR1 as SQVTM and CDR2 as ANQGSEA. The CDR3 sequence is 14 residues long. V lost 7 bases to trimming and J lost 1 base, with 16 bases between them. The CDR3 sequence: CSASPPGANTEAFF. The CDR3 DNA reads TGCAGCGCCTCACCCCCGGGGGCGAACACTGAAGCTTTCTTT.

This chain uses TRBV11-3 with TRBJ2-3; D unresolved. The germline V gene encodes CDR1 SGHNT and CDR2 YENEEA. This CDR3 is 13 amino acids long. Trimming shortened V by 5 bases and J by 4 bases, and 10 bases separated the two germline ends. The CDR3 sequence: CASSIDLSDTQYF. CDR3 DNA: TGTGCCAGCAGCATCGACTTATCAGATACGCAGTATTTT. Full variable domain (missing parts from reference TRBV11-3 and TRBJ2-3): EAGVVQSPRYKIIEKKQPVAFWCNPISGHNTLYWYLQNLGQGPELLIRYENEEAVDDSQLPKDRFSAERLKGVDSTLKIQPAELGDSAVYLCASSIDLSDTQYFGPGTRLTVL.

This clonotype was seen many times. This chain joins TRBV30 and TRBJ2-2; D gene ambiguous. The V gene's germline CDR1 is GTSNPN and CDR2 SVGIG (reference sequence). The V gene lost 0 bases and the J gene lost 6 bases, with 5 bases spanning the gap. The CDR3 contains 12 residues. CDR3 coding DNA: TGTGCCTGGAGTGTAGGTGCCGGGGAGCTGTTTTTT. It encodes CAWSVGAGELFF.

This chain joins TRBV7-9 and TRBJ2-1, with 12 bases lining up with TRBD2. Germline CDR1 reads SEHNR; CDR2 reads FQNEAQ (reference sequence). CDR3 length equals 15 residues. With 7 bases clipped from V and 9 bases from J, the junction kept 10 bases outside the gene matches. This chain's CDR3 is CASTSSGRAGREQFF. DNA of the CDR3: TGTGCCAGCACTTCTAGCGGGAGGGCTGGGCGTGAGCAGTTCTTC.

This clonotype has more than one count but fewer than ten. The chain combines TRBV12-3 or TRBV12-4 with TRBJ2-7; TRBD1 matches at 9 bases. The CDR3 sequence is 14 residues long. After removal of 6 bases from V and 6 bases from J, the junction contained 9 bases not matched to a gene. The DNA of the CDR3 is TGTGCCAGCAGACAGGGACAGGGTTGGATCGAGCAGTACTTC. Residues: CASRQGQGWIEQYF.

The chain carries TRBV29-1 and TRBJ1-1; a weak D match, TRBD1 (5 bases). With 1 base removed from V and 5 bases from J, the gap between germline ends came to 5 bases. The germline V gene encodes CDR1 SQVTM and CDR2 ANQGSEA. This CDR3 is built from 11 residues. The CDR3 coding sequence is TGCAGCGTTGAAGGACAGACTGAAGCTTTCTTT. It is translated as CSVEGQTEAFF.

This clonotype was counted many times. V is TRBV28 and J is TRBJ2-7; 9 bases are shared with TRBD2. After removal of 5 bases from V and 0 bases from J, the junction contained 8 bases not matched to a gene. This CDR3 is built from 16 residues. Germline V gene data show CDR1 as MDHEN and CDR2 as SYDVKM. DNA for the CDR3: TGTGCCAGCAGTCCCCGGACTAGCGCGTTCTCCTACGAGCAGTACTTC. Translating it yields CASSPRTSAFSYEQYF.

This clonotype has only a few counts. The chain couples TRBV7-3 to TRBJ2-5; D perhaps matches TRBD1 (8 bases). Trimming pared 5 bases from V and 4 bases from J, leaving 14 bases between. Germline CDR1 and CDR2: SGHTA and FQGTGA. The CDR3 is 14 amino acids. DNA of the CDR3: TGTGCCAGCAGCGCCACAGGGGGGGGAGAGACCCAGTACTTC. This codes for CASSATGGGETQYF.

This clonotype was observed many times. The chain links TRBV5-1 to TRBJ2-1, with TRBD2 matching over 10 bases. Per germline, CDR1 SGHRS and CDR2 YFSETQ. CDR3 length equals 16 residues. V was pared by 2 bases and J by 5 bases, with 7 bases of the junction left unmatched. CDR3 amino acids: CASSLWTSGDNNEQFF. In DNA form, the CDR3 reads TGCGCCAGCAGCTTATGGACTAGCGGAGATAACAATGAGCAGTTCTTC. Variable domain in full (rest from reference TRBV5-1 and TRBJ2-1): KAGVTQTPRYLIKTRGQQVTLSCSPISGHRSVSWYQQTPGQGLQFLFEYFSETQRNKGNFPGRFSGRQFSNSRSEMNVSTLELGDSALYLCASSLWTSGDNNEQFFGPGTRLTVL.

The sample holds many counts of this clonotype. This sequence joins TRBV5-1 and TRBJ2-3; 12 bases agree with TRBD2. Germline trimming cut 3 bases from V and 4 bases from J; bases unmatched to any gene: 3. The V gene's germline CDR1 is SGHRS and CDR2 YFSETQ. CDR3 length: 15 residues. The CDR3 nucleotides read TGCGCCAGCAGCTGGACTAGCGGGAACCCAGATACGCAGTATTTT. This encodes CASSWTSGNPDTQYF.

This clonotype was detected a few times. V gene TRBV5-1 combines with J gene TRBJ1-3; D gene ambiguous. Germline CDR1 is SGHRS and CDR2 is YFSETQ. The CDR3 runs to 14 residues. Trimming shortened V by 1 base and J by 8 bases, and 13 bases separated the two germline ends. Here the CDR3 reads CASSLRPDRDTIYF. In DNA form, the CDR3 reads TGCGCCAGCAGCTTGCGACCAGACCGGGACACCATATATTTT.

The gene calls are TRBV2 and TRBJ2-6; 7 bases are a match to TRBD2. The CDR3 extends over 15 amino acids. Germline lookup yields CDR1 SNHLY and CDR2 FYNNEI. The trim removed 8 bases at V and 0 bases at J, leaving 4 bases unmatched. CDR3: CASGGVYSGANVLTF. CDR3 DNA: TGTGCCAGCGGGGGGGTATACTCTGGGGCCAACGTCCTGACTTTC.

The chain uses TRBV4-1 and TRBJ2-1; the match to TRBD2 covers 10 bases. CDR1 MGHRA and CDR2 YSYEKL come from the germline V gene. V lost 1 base to trimming and J lost 11 bases; unmatched junction nucleotides: 8. This CDR3 contains 15 residues. In nucleotides, the CDR3 is TGCGCCAGCAGCCAAGGTTCTAGCGGGAGCGTAAAGCAGTTCTTC. The encoded protein is CASSQGSSGSVKQFF.

This clonotype occurred many times. The chain employs TRBV6-1 and TRBJ2-7; D remains ambiguous. The CDR3 contains 17 residues. Germline CDR1 and CDR2: MNHNS and SASEGT. Trimming stripped 1 base from V and 0 bases from J, with 16 bases between. The CDR3 DNA reads as TGTGCCAGCAGTGAAGACGCAGTCACAAGGATCTCCTACGAGCAGTACTTC. Amino acids: CASSEDAVTRISYEQYF.

On this clonotype itself: Just one base apart from a much larger clone, this may be a read error. The chain employs TRBV11-2 and TRBJ2-7, with TRBD1 matching over 7 bases. Germline V CDR1 and CDR2: SGHAT, FQNNGV. The V and J ends lost 5 bases and 7 bases, in that order; junction bases with no gene match: 2. The CDR3 consists of 11 residues. DNA of the CDR3: TGTGCCAGCAGCGGGACAGAAGAGCAGTACTTC. Its translation is CASSGTEEQYF.

The V gene is TRBV27, the J gene TRBJ2-1; TRBD2 aligns across 9 bases. This CDR3 comprises 16 residues. Germline V gene lookup returns CDR1 MNHEY and CDR2 SMNVEV (reference sequence). Unmatched junction bases numbered 6, after V lost 3 bases and J lost 3 bases. CDR3 in amino acids: CASSFGGRALYNEQFF. The CDR3 DNA sequence: TGTGCCAGCAGTTTTGGCGGGAGGGCCCTCTACAATGAGCAGTTCTTC.

The rearrangement links TRBV11-2 to TRBJ2-3, with TRBD2 matching over 14 bases. Trimming cost V 5 bases and J 2 bases; bases outside gene matches: 6. Germline V gene sequence: CDR1 SGHAT, CDR2 FQNNGV. The CDR3 sequence is 17 residues long. In DNA form, the CDR3 reads TGTGCCAGCAGCCTTCGACTAGCGGGAGGGAACACAGATACGCAGTATTTT. It specifies CASSLRLAGGNTDTQYF.

The chain combines TRBV20-1 with TRBJ1-2; tentative D call: TRBD1 (5 bases). With 2 bases removed from V and 4 bases from J, the gap between germline ends came to 17 bases. Looked up from germline, CDR1 is DFQATT and CDR2 is SNEGSKA (reference sequence). CDR3 length: 15 amino acids. The CDR3 sequence: CSARSGRGTLYGYTF. The CDR3 nucleotides read TGCAGTGCTAGATCGGGTCGGGGGACCCTCTATGGCTACACCTTC.

This clonotype was detected ten times or more. This chain joins TRBV11-2 and TRBJ2-5; D is unresolved. Trimming cost V 1 base and J 5 bases, with 8 bases left between them. The CDR3 consists of 13 residues. In germline, CDR1 is SGHAT, CDR2 FQNNGV. CDR3 protein: CASSLGVVETQYF. DNA for the CDR3: TGTGCCAGCAGCTTAGGGGTCGTGGAGACCCAGTACTTC.

This clonotype was detected only once. The chain joins TRBV7-8 to TRBJ1-2; the match to TRBD1 covers 8 bases. Germline CDR1 and CDR2: SGHVS and FQNEAQ. V was pared by 4 bases and J by 8 bases, with 18 bases of the junction left unmatched. CDR3 size: 17 residues. CDR3 amino acids: CASSYIGPGTGFRGYTF. In nucleotides, the CDR3 is TGTGCCAGCAGCTATATCGGACCCGGGACAGGTTTTCGCGGCTACACCTTC.

The gene calls are TRBV14 and TRBJ2-7, with no clear D. CDR1 and CDR2 (germline): SGHDN, FVKESK. The CDR3 loop spans 15 amino acids. Trimming removed 1 base at V and 5 bases at J, with 15 bases between. CDR3 residues: CASSQVVGFLHEQYF. The CDR3, as DNA: TGTGCCAGCAGCCAAGTTGTGGGATTCCTCCACGAGCAGTACTTC.